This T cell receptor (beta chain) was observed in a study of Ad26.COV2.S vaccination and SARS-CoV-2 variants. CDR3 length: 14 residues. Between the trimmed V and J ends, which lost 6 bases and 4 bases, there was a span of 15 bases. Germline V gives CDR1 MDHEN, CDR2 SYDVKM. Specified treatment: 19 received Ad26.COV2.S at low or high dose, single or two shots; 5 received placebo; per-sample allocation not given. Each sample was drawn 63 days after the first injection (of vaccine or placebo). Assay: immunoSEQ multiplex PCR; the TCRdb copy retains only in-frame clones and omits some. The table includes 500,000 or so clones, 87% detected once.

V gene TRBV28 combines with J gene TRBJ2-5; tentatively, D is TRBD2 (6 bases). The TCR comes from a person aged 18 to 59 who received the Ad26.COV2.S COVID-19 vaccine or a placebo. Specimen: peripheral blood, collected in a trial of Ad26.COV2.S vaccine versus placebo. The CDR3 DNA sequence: TGTGCCAGCAGAAGTGGGGGGAGTTTAGAGACCCAGTACTTC. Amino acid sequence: CASRSGGSLETQYF.